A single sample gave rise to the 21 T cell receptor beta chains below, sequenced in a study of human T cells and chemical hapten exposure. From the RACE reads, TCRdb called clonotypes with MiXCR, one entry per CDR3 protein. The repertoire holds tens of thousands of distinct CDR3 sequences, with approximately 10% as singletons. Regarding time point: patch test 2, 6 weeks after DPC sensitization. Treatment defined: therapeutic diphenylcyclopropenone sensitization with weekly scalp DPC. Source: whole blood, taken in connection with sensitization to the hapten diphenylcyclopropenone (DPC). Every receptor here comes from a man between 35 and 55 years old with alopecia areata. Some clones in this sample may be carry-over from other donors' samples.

This CDR3 reads CASSLRRAPNEQFF. The CDR3 DNA is TGTGCCAGCAGCCTTAGGAGGGCCCCCAATGAGCAGTTCTTC. The chain has TRBV3-1 and TRBJ2-1; D is possibly TRBD2 (6 bases). V shed 4 bases and J shed 6 bases, with 13 bases lying between them. Germline CDR1 and CDR2: LGHDT and YNNKEL (reference sequence). This CDR3 comprises 14 residues.

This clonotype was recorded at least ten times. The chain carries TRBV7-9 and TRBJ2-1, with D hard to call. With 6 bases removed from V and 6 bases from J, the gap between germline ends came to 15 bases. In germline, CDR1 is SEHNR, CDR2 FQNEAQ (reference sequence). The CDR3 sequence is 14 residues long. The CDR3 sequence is CASSPMETGNEQFF. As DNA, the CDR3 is TGTGCCAGCAGTCCTATGGAGACGGGCAATGAGCAGTTCTTC.

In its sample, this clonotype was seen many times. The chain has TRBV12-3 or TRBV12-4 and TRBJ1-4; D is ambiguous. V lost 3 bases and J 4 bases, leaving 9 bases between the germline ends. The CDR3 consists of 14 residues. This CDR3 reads CASSFRGGNEKLFF. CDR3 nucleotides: TGTGCCAGCAGTTTCCGGGGAGGTAATGAAAAACTGTTTTTT.

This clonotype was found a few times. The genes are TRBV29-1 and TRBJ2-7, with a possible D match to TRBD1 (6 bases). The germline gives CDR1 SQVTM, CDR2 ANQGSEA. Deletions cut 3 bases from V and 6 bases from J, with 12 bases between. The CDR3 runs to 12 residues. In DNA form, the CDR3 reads TGCAGCGTTGATAAGGGGGAAAGCGAGCAGTACTTC. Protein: CSVDKGESEQYF.

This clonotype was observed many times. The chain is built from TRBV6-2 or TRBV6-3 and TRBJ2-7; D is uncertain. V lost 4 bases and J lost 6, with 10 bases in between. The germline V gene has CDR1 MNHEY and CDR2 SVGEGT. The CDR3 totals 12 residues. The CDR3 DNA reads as TGTGCCAGCAGTTTTACGGGTGGCGAGCAGTACGTC. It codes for CASSFTGGEQYV.

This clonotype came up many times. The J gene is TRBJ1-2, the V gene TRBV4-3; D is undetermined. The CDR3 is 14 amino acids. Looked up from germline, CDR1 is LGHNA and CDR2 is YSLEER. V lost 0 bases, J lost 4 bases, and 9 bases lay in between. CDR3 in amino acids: CASSQEGSRYGYTF. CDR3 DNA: TGCGCCAGCAGCCAAGAAGGCAGCCGCTATGGCTACACCTTC.

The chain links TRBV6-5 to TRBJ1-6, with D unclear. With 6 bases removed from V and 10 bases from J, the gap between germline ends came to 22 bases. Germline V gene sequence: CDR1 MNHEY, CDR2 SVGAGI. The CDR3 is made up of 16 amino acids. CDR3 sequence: CASRARSPATYSPLHF. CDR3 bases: TGTGCCAGCAGGGCCAGGTCCCCGGCAACATACTCACCCCTCCACTTT.

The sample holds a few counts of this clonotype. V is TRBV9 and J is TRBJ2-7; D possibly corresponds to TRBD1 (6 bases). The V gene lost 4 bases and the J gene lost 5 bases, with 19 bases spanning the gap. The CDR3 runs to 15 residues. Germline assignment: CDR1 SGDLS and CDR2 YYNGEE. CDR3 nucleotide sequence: TGTGCCAGCAGCCCAGGGGTGCTAGGAGCAAACGAGCAGTACTTC. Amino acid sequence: CASSPGVLGANEQYF.

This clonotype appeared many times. CDR3: CSARETLAGGVNTQYF. The CDR3 coding sequence is TGCAGTGCTAGAGAGACACTAGCGGGAGGGGTGAATACGCAGTATTTT. The chain recombines TRBV20-1 with TRBJ2-3; 13 bases map to TRBD2. CDR1 is DFQATT, CDR2 SNEGSKA, per germline (reference sequence). The CDR3 runs 16 residues. The V gene end was trimmed by 0 bases and the J gene end by 7 bases; junction bases not matched to a gene: 7.

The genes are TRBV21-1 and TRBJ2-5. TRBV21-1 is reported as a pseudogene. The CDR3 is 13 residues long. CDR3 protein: CASPFQVGETQYF. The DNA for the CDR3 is TGTGCCAGCCCGTTCCAAGTGGGGGAGACCCAGTACTTC.

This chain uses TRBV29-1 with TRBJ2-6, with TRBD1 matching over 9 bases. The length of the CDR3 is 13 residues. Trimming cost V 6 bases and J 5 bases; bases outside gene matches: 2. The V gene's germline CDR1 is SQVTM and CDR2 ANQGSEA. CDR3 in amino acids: CSVGQGRANVLTF. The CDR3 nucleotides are TGCAGCGTGGGACAGGGCCGGGCCAACGTCCTGACTTTC.

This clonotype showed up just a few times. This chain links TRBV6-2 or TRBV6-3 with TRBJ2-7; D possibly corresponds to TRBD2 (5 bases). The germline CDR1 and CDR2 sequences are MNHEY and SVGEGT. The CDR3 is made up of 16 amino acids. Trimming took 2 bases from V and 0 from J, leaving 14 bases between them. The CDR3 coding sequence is TGTGCCAGCAGTTACGGAGGACTGCGGAGCTCCTACGAGCAGTACGTC. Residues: CASSYGGLRSSYEQYV.

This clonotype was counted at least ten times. The CDR3 sequence is CSARRSQGAYNQPQHF. CDR3 sequence (DNA): TGCAGTGCTAGACGGTCTCAGGGGGCTTACAATCAGCCCCAGCATTTT. The rearrangement uses TRBV20-1 and TRBJ1-5; 8 bases match TRBD1. Germline CDR1 reads DFQATT; CDR2 reads SNEGSKA (reference sequence). Trimming took 2 bases from V and 3 from J; bases not matched to a gene: 9. CDR3 size: 16 residues.

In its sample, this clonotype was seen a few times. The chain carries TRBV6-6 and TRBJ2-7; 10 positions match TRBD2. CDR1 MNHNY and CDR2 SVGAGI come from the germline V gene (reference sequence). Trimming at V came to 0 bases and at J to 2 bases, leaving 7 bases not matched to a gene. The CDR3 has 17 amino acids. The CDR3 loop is CASSYSNLLAGTYEQYV. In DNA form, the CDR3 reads TGTGCCAGCAGTTACTCGAATCTACTAGCGGGGACCTACGAGCAGTACGTC.

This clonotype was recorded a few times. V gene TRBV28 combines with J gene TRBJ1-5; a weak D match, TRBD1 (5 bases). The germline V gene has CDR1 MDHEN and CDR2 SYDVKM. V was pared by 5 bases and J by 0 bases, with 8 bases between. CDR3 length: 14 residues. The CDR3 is CASSDDSSNQPQHF. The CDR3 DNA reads TGTGCCAGCAGTGATGACAGTAGCAATCAGCCCCAGCATTTT.

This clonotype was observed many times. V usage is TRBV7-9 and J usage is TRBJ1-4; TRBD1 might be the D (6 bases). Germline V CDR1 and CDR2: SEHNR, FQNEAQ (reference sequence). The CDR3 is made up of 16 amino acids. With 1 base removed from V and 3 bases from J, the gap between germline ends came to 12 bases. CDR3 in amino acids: CASSLGLQGSNEKLFF. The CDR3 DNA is TGTGCCAGCAGCTTAGGCCTGCAGGGGTCTAATGAAAAACTGTTTTTT.

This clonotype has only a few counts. CDR3: CSARDRGFQDEQYF. The DNA of the CDR3 is TGCAGCGCCCGGGACAGGGGTTTCCAAGACGAGCAGTACTTC. The V call is TRBV29-1, the J call TRBJ2-7, with 10 nucleotides matching TRBD1. V trimming: 7 bases; J trimming: 5 bases; junction bases outside the gene matches: 11. The germline V gene encodes CDR1 SQVTM and CDR2 ANQGSEA. This CDR3 is 14 amino acids long.

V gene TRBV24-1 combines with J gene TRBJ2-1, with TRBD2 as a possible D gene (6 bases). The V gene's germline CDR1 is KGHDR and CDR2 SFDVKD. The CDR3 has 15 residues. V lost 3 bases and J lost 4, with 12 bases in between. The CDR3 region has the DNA TGTGCCACCAGTGATCGGGACTGGCCGTACAATGAGCAGTTCTTC. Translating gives CATSDRDWPYNEQFF.

CDR3 residues: CASRTPGTAYEQYF. The CDR3 DNA is TGTGCCAGCAGAACACCCGGGACAGCTTACGAGCAGTACTTC. The chain is built from TRBV6-5 and TRBJ2-7; 7 nucleotides match TRBD1. The CDR3 covers 14 residues. CDR1 and CDR2 from the germline V gene are MNHEY and SVGAGI. After removal of 6 bases from V and 4 bases from J, the junction contained 9 bases not matched to a gene.

The CDR3, as DNA: TGTGCCAGCAGTTTCGCGGGGACCACAGATACGCAGTATTTT. Its protein is CASSFAGTTDTQYF. The V gene is TRBV28, the J gene TRBJ2-3; possible D gene TRBD2, 6 bases. Per the germline V gene, CDR1 is MDHEN and CDR2 is SYDVKM. V shed 3 bases and J shed 2 bases, with 9 bases lying between them. The CDR3 contains 14 residues. Combining the CDR3 with reference TRBV28 and TRBJ2-3 gives the whole variable domain DVKVTQSSRYLVKRTGEKVFLECVQDMDHENMFWYRQDPGLGLRLIYFSYDVKMKEKGDIPEGYSVSREKKERFSLILESASTNQTSMYLCASSFAGTTDTQYFGPGTRLTVL.

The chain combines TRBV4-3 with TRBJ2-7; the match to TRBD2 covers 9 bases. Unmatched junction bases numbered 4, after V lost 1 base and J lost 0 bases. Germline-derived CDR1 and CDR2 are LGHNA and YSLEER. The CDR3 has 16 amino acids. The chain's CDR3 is CASSQVTSGSSYEQYF. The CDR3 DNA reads TGCGCCAGCAGCCAAGTGACTAGCGGTAGCTCCTACGAGCAGTACTTC.